This record looks at one T cell receptor (beta chain) sequence and its context. Time point described: after dendritic cell vaccination, including at tumor progression/relapse. These data are taken from a study of glioma-infiltrating T cells after dendritic cell vaccination. Study information: Monocyte-derived dendritic cells, cultured 6 to 7 days with IL-4 and GM-CSF, were pulsed with autologous tumor lysate. Three intradermal dendritic cell vaccine injections were given every two weeks.

Per germline, CDR1 MDHEN and CDR2 SYDVKM. Trimming left V 6 bases short and J 8 bases short, with 22 bases between. The CDR3 totals 15 residues. Amplification used 60 V beta primers and 13 J beta primers. Produced via immunoSEQ multiplex PCR; TCRdb's table is partial and in-frame only. The data contain 50,000 to 70,000 clones, 70% to 85% of them seen just once; the ten biggest clones take up around 16%. The clonotype comes from a human donor with glioblastoma. V is TRBV28 and J is TRBJ1-2, with a weak D call TRBD1 (6 bases). The specimen comprised blood, sampled after dendritic cell vaccination. The CDR3 loop reads CASSVTTGQSKGYTF. The CDR3 bases are TGTGCCAGCAGCGTAACGACCGGACAGTCGAAGGGCTACACCTTC.